These T cell receptor beta chains were read from a single sample in a study of identical twins. Via MiXCR, TCRdb re-called the 5' RACE reads, giving one row per CDR3 protein. The sample records around 1.7 million distinct CDR3 sequences, around 29% being singletons. Specimen: cord blood. Receptors were obtained from a newborn girl in good health. The CDR3 runs from the conserved cysteine through the conserved F or W. The D gene is left open where the match is weak. Expanded clones get a size class; other rows say once, few or many, or leave the size out.

TGTGCCAGCAGTTTAAGGGACAGGGGTCGCGATCAGCCCCAGCATTTT	CASSLRDRGRDQPQHF	TRBV12-3/TRBV12-4	TRBJ1-5	-	TRBD1
TGCGCCAGCAGAGCAGGGGGAACCTCCTACGAGCAGTACTTC	CASRAGGTSYEQYF	TRBV5-1	TRBJ2-7	-	TRBD1
TGTGCCAGCAGTTTACACAGCTCCTACGAGCAGTACTTC	CASSLHSSYEQYF	TRBV12-3/TRBV12-4	TRBJ2-7	many	-
TGTGCCAGCAGTTTAATCGGGGGGCTGGCCAAAAACATTCAGTACTTC	CASSLIGGLAKNIQYF	TRBV12-3/TRBV12-4	TRBJ2-4	few	-
TGTGCCAGCAGTTTCGGTTGGGGCTACACCTTC	CASSFGWGYTF	TRBV28	TRBJ1-2	few	-
TGTGCCAGCAGCGTAGCTGGACAGGGCACCGGGGAGCTGTTTTTT	CASSVAGQGTGELFF	TRBV9	TRBJ2-2	few	TRBD1
TGTGCCAGCAGCCTCCTTCGGACATCCTTTTCTGGGGACTACACCTTC	CASSLLRTSFSGDYTF	TRBV3-1	TRBJ1-2	-	-
TGCAGCGGCTCGGAGGGGTACAATGAGCAGTTCTTC	CSGSEGYNEQFF	TRBV29-1	TRBJ2-1	many	-
TGTGCCAGCAAGGGGTATACGCAGTATTTT	CASKGYTQYF	TRBV12-3/TRBV12-4	TRBJ2-3	few	-
TGTGCCAGCAGCGTAGATGGTAGCGGGAGCTACAATGAGCAGTTCTTC	CASSVDGSGSYNEQFF	TRBV9	TRBJ2-1	-	TRBD2
TGTGCCAGCAGTTGGACAGGTCCTCCAAAAGAGACCCAGTACTTC	CASSWTGPPKETQYF	TRBV6-1	TRBJ2-5	-	TRBD1
TGTGCCAGCAGTCCGACCCGGCCCTATGGCTACACCTTC	CASSPTRPYGYTF	TRBV6-1	TRBJ1-2	few	-
TGTGCCAGCAGTTGGACAGGGGGAAGCGAGCAGTACTTC	CASSWTGGSEQYF	TRBV12-3/TRBV12-4	TRBJ2-7	-	TRBD1
TGTGCCAGCAGCATAGGGACGCGATCCCGGTCTTGGACCCAGTACTTC	CASSIGTRSRSWTQYF	TRBV4-2	TRBJ2-5	-	-
TGTGCCAGCAGCTCTCTAGGGGCTAACACTGAAGCTTTCTTT	CASSSLGANTEAFF	TRBV7-9	TRBJ1-1	-	-
TGTGCCAGCGTTCAATTGGGACAGGGTTCCTACGGGCAGTACTTC	CASVQLGQGSYGQYF	TRBV2	TRBJ2-7	-	TRBD1
TGTGCCAGCACCTTGGGCCCGAACACCGGGGAGCTGTTTTTT	CASTLGPNTGELFF	TRBV12-3/TRBV12-4	TRBJ2-2	-	-
TGTGCCATCAGTCCGCGGGACAGCCCTAACTATGGCTACACCTTC	CAISPRDSPNYGYTF	TRBV10-3	TRBJ1-2	-	TRBD1
TGTGCCAGCAGTTTATTACAGGCCAAAAACATTCAGTACTTC	CASSLLQAKNIQYF	TRBV28	TRBJ2-4	few	-
TGTGCCAGCAGTTTATCGAACCAGGGGGCCTACGAGCAGTACTTC	CASSLSNQGAYEQYF	TRBV27	TRBJ2-7	few	TRBD1
TGTGCCAGCAGCTTGACAGGGGGCCTCGTGAACACTGAAGCTTTCTTT	CASSLTGGLVNTEAFF	TRBV9	TRBJ1-1	-	TRBD1
TGCAGCGTTGAAGAACCGAACTATGGCTACACCTTC	CSVEEPNYGYTF	TRBV29-1	TRBJ1-2	many	-
TGCAGTGCTAGGTGGGGGGGCAACCGGAACACTGAAGCTTTCTTT	CSARWGGNRNTEAFF	TRBV20-1	TRBJ1-1	few	-
TGTGCCAGCAGCTCCAGGGGGAAGAATTCACCCCTCCACTTT	CASSSRGKNSPLHF	TRBV7-2	TRBJ1-6	-	TRBD1
TGCGCCAGCAGCCCCCCAGGTCCAGGCAACTATGGCTACACCTTC	CASSPPGPGNYGYTF	TRBV5-1	TRBJ1-2	few	-
TGCGCCAGCAGCTTGAAATCTAGCGGGGTCACAGATACGCAGTATTTT	CASSLKSSGVTDTQYF	TRBV5-1	TRBJ2-3	few	TRBD2
TGTGCCAGCAGTTCCGCCGGGCTAGCCCAAGAGACCCAGTACTTC	CASSSAGLAQETQYF	TRBV27	TRBJ2-5	few	-
TGCAGTGCTAGAAAAGCAACCAGGGGGCAGGGACTAGCGGGAAGATACAATGAGCAGTTCTTC	CSARKATRGQGLAGRYNEQFF	TRBV20-1	TRBJ2-1	-	TRBD2
TGCAGTGCTATATGGACAGGGAGTATAGATGAGCAGTTCTTC	CSAIWTGSIDEQFF	TRBV20-1	TRBJ2-1	-	TRBD1
TGTGCCAGCAGCTTGGCCAAGGGGGCGAAAGGCAATGAGCAGTTCTTC	CASSLAKGAKGNEQFF	TRBV5-5	TRBJ2-1	-	TRBD1
TGTGCCTGGAGCCCGGGACAGCTCAAAGCTTTCTTT	CAWSPGQLKAFF	TRBV30	TRBJ1-1	once	TRBD1
TGCGCCACCGGGCAGGGGGTGGGAGGCACTGAAGCTTTCTTT	CATGQGVGGTEAFF	TRBV5-1	TRBJ1-1	-	TRBD1
TGTGCCAGCAGCTCCCGATTAAGGGGCTCCTACAATGAGCAGTTCTTC	CASSSRLRGSYNEQFF	TRBV7-2	TRBJ2-1	-	-
TGCGCCAGCAGCTTGGCCAGATTCGGATTTTATGGCTACACCTTC	CASSLARFGFYGYTF	TRBV5-1	TRBJ1-2	-	-
TGCAGCGTTGGGGACACCTACAATGAGCAGTTCTTC	CSVGDTYNEQFF	TRBV29-1	TRBJ2-1	-	-
TGTGCCAGCAGCCAAGATATAAGCGGAGACCCCAATGAGCAGTTCTTC	CASSQDISGDPNEQFF	TRBV3-1	TRBJ2-1	-	-
TGTGCCAGCCAACCTCCCATCGAGCCTAGCACAGATACGCAGTATTTT	CASQPPIEPSTDTQYF	TRBV27	TRBJ2-3	few	-
TGTGCCAGCAGCACCGGGACTAGCGGGCCCAGCTCCTACAATGAGCAGTTCTTC	CASSTGTSGPSSYNEQFF	TRBV25-1	TRBJ2-1	-	TRBD2
TGTGCCAGCAGCCAAGCGGGGGGGCCCTACGAGCAGTACTTC	CASSQAGGPYEQYF	TRBV4-2	TRBJ2-7	many	TRBD2
TGTGCCAGCAGCAAACGTGGGTTTGAGCAGTTCTTC	CASSKRGFEQFF	TRBV7-2	TRBJ2-1	few	-
TGTGCCTGGAGTGGGGTAACTAACACTGAAGCTTTCTTT	CAWSGVTNTEAFF	TRBV30	TRBJ1-1	-	-
TGTGCCAGTCCCTTAGCGGGGGGGGCCAATGAGCAGTTCTTC	CASPLAGGANEQFF	TRBV2	TRBJ2-1	-	TRBD2
TGTGCCAGCAGCTTAGGGACTAGCGGGAGATACGGAAGTGAGCAGTTCTTC	CASSLGTSGRYGSEQFF	TRBV11-1	TRBJ2-1	once	TRBD2
TGTGCCAGCAGCTTTATCGCGTCCGAGCAGTACTTC	CASSFIASEQYF	TRBV5-8	TRBJ2-7	few	-
TGCAGTGCTAGTGTTCCTCCCTACAATGAGCAGTTCTTC	CSASVPPYNEQFF	TRBV20-1	TRBJ2-1	few	-
TGTGCCAGCAGCCACTACGCGCGGGACAGGTTCACAGATACGCAGTATTTT	CASSHYARDRFTDTQYF	TRBV11-1	TRBJ2-3	many	TRBD1
TGTGCCAGCAGCTCCTCACAGGGGGAAGCTTTCTTT	CASSSSQGEAFF	TRBV13	TRBJ1-1	-	TRBD1
TGTGCCAGCAGCCAAGCTGGGGGGCTCACTGAAGCTTTCTTT	CASSQAGGLTEAFF	TRBV3-1	TRBJ1-1	-	-
TGTGCCAGCAGTGTAGATCAGGGCTCAGGGTATCAGCCCCAGCATTTT	CASSVDQGSGYQPQHF	TRBV2	TRBJ1-5	-	-
TGTGCCAGCAGTGGGGTGGGACAGGTATCCTACGAGCAGTACTTC	CASSGVGQVSYEQYF	TRBV28	TRBJ2-7	many	TRBD1